Detailed here is one T cell receptor beta chain. Its binding antigen is unknown. Base qualities are not recorded, but no much larger clone differs from it by a single base. This entry is derived from a study of OX40 agonist ivuxolimab in advanced cancers. For the study in its entirety: Ivuxolimab was an agonistic, fully human IgG2 monoclonal antibody directed against OX40 (CD134), a costimulatory receptor. Intravenous ivuxolimab was administered to patients every 2 weeks at six dose levels: 0.01, 0.1, 0.3, 1.5, 3 and 10 mg/kg. Of the approximately 54 patients in dose escalation, about 20 had hepatocellular carcinoma, some 15 had melanoma, 9 had renal cell carcinoma and 9 had head and neck cancer. In the dose-escalation cohort, more than 75% of patients were male, and the mean age was roughly 60 years, with a range of about 20 to 90. Prior anti-PD-1, anti-PD-L1 or anti-CTLA-4 therapy was permitted, and 40% of dose-escalation patients had received checkpoint inhibitors. Three dose-escalation patients achieved partial responses, one with hepatocellular carcinoma and two with cutaneous melanoma. The purpose of peripheral TCRbeta sequencing was to test whether ivuxolimab changed TCR sequence diversity and led to clonal T-cell expansion. The paper reports the monotherapy dose-escalation portion (N of about 54 patients) of the phase I ivuxolimab trial.

For sequencing of the TCRbeta CDR3 region, genomic DNA was extracted from the sorted cells. The immunoSEQ Assay was used for sequencing of TCRbeta CDR3 regions. This is the immuneACCESS table as TCRdb keeps it, with only in-frame sequences that have V and J called. A part of the clones is gone; compared with another copy, unresolved V genes explain less than half, and the rest is unexplained. This sample lists approximately 77,000 clones; 80% to 95% were detected once. 11% of the sample rests with the top ten. General conclusions and limits of the study: Which antigens the clonally expanded peripheral T cells were specific for was not determined. Partial responders in the 0.1-3.0 mg/kg groups had among the lowest normalized peripheral clonal expansion, especially among CD8+ T cells. At doses of 0.1 to 3.0 mg/kg, clonal expansion of both CD4+ and CD8+ T cells in blood was seen between baseline and week 6. Low levels of normalized T-cell clonal expansion were also seen in some patients who did not respond. After ivuxolimab, expanded clones were on average more numerous among CD8+ T cells than among CD4+ T cells.

The trial excluded patients who had a history of autoimmune disease or who were on systemic immunosuppression. In every dose cohort, peripheral blood was drawn for TCR sequencing at baseline, cycle 4 day 1, and cycle 7 day 1. Samples came from an open-label, multicenter, first-in-human phase I dose-escalation trial of ivuxolimab. Adults with locally advanced or metastatic head and neck squamous cell, hepatocellular, melanoma or renal cell carcinoma were enrolled in the trial. Before TCR sequencing, CD4+ T cells and CD8+ T cells from peripheral blood were sorted into separate populations. CDR1 SGHVS and CDR2 FNYEAQ were looked up in the germline V gene. The CDR3 contains 12 residues, cysteine and phenylalanine counted. This entry keeps only the CDR3 DNA: 36 bases, framed from base 1. Trimming costs V 5 bases and J 4 bases, and their ends lie 8 bases apart.

The sequencing used CD4+ or CD8+ T cells sorted from blood, collected in a trial of the OX40 agonist ivuxolimab. The origin of this receptor is an adult with an advanced solid tumor such as melanoma, head and neck, liver or kidney cancer. The chain was built from TRBV7-6 and TRBJ2-5; no D segment can be confidently identified. The DNA sequence is given as TGTGCCAGCAGCGCCAGTTTAGAGACCCAGTACTTC. The encoded protein is CASSASLETQYF.